This is a list of T cell receptor beta chains from one sample in a study of CD8+ T cells in alopecia areata. This table comes from immunoSEQ multiplex PCR, and its TCRdb copy is limited to in-frame clones, with some not included. The sample carries hundreds of thousands of clones, 55% to 70% recorded once. The specimen comprised CD4+ T cells sorted from blood, sampled at week 24, from a patient treated with tofacitinib. Every receptor here comes from a human donor with alopecia areata. Each CDR3 is given with its conserved first and last residue. D genes are given only for firm matches. The size field is filled for only some rows; it gives once, few, many or a size class.

-	TRBJ1-3	TRBV5-6	-	TGTGCCAGCAGCTTCGCGGGGACTGGAAACACCATATATTTT	CASSFAGTGNTIYF
once	TRBJ1-5	TRBV27	TRBD1	TGTGCCAGCCATGGGCGGACAGGGCCCCATTTT	CASHGRTGPHF
-	TRBJ2-4	TRBV19	-	TGTGCCAGTACCCCCGACCCCGGTAGGGCGAACATTCAGTACTTC	CASTPDPGRANIQYF
-	TRBJ2-5	TRBV1	-	TGCACCAGCAGCCAGCTCGGGGGGGTACAAGAGACCCAGTACTTC	CTSSQLGGVQETQYF
-	TRBJ2-7	TRBV14	-	TGTGCCAGCAGCCAAGTAGCGGAGATACAGTACTTC	CASSQVAEIQYF
-	TRBJ1-5	TRBV7-7	TRBD1	TGTGCTAGCAGCCCGGACAGGGGCCAGCCCCAGCATTTT	CASSPDRGQPQHF
few	TRBJ2-6	TRBV2	TRBD1	TGTGCCAAGTGGGGGACAGGAGGCAGCTCTGGGGCCAACGTCCTGACTTTC	CAKWGTGGSSGANVLTF
few	TRBJ2-6	TRBV27	-	TGTGCCAGCAGTCACCGGCGGGCAAGCTCTGGGGCCAACGTCCTGACTTTC	CASSHRRASSGANVLTF
-	TRBJ1-5	TRBV30	TRBD1	TGTGCCTGGAAGTTTGGGACAGGGGATCAGCCCCAGCATTTT	CAWKFGTGDQPQHF
-	TRBJ1-5	TRBV5-6	-	TGTGCCAGCAGCTTGAATCTGGATCAGCCCCAGCATTTT	CASSLNLDQPQHF
-	TRBJ1-2	TRBV2	-	TGTGCCAGCAGGGAAGACAGCCTCTATGGCTACACCTTC	CASREDSLYGYTF
-	TRBJ2-5	TRBV9	-	TGTGCCAGCAGCGTATCCCTGGGGGAGACCCAGTACTTC	CASSVSLGETQYF
-	TRBJ2-4	TRBV5-1	-	TGCGCCACCTCCTTCGGTGGTGGGGACATTCAGTACTTC	CATSFGGGDIQYF
-	TRBJ2-1	TRBV5-1	-	TGCGCCAGCAGCTTCGAACCTGCCGGCAATGAGCAGTTCTTC	CASSFEPAGNEQFF
-	TRBJ1-2	TRBV5-4	-	TGTGCCAGCAGCCTCACCCTTTTCTATGGCTACACCTTC	CASSLTLFYGYTF
-	TRBJ2-1	TRBV14	-	TGTGCCAGCAGCCTAAGGGGGGGGCCCTACAATGAGCAGTTCTTC	CASSLRGGPYNEQFF
-	TRBJ2-1	TRBV11-2	TRBD2	TGTGCCAGCAGCTTCACTAGCGGGGGTTACAATGAGCAGTTCTTC	CASSFTSGGYNEQFF
-	TRBJ2-5	TRBV10-3	TRBD2	TGTGCCATGGCGGGGGGACGAGAGGAAGAGACCCAGTACTTC	CAMAGGREEETQYF
-	TRBJ1-2	TRBV5-4	-	TGTGCCAGCAGCCCGGACAGCCGAACCAACTATGGCTACACCTTC	CASSPDSRTNYGYTF